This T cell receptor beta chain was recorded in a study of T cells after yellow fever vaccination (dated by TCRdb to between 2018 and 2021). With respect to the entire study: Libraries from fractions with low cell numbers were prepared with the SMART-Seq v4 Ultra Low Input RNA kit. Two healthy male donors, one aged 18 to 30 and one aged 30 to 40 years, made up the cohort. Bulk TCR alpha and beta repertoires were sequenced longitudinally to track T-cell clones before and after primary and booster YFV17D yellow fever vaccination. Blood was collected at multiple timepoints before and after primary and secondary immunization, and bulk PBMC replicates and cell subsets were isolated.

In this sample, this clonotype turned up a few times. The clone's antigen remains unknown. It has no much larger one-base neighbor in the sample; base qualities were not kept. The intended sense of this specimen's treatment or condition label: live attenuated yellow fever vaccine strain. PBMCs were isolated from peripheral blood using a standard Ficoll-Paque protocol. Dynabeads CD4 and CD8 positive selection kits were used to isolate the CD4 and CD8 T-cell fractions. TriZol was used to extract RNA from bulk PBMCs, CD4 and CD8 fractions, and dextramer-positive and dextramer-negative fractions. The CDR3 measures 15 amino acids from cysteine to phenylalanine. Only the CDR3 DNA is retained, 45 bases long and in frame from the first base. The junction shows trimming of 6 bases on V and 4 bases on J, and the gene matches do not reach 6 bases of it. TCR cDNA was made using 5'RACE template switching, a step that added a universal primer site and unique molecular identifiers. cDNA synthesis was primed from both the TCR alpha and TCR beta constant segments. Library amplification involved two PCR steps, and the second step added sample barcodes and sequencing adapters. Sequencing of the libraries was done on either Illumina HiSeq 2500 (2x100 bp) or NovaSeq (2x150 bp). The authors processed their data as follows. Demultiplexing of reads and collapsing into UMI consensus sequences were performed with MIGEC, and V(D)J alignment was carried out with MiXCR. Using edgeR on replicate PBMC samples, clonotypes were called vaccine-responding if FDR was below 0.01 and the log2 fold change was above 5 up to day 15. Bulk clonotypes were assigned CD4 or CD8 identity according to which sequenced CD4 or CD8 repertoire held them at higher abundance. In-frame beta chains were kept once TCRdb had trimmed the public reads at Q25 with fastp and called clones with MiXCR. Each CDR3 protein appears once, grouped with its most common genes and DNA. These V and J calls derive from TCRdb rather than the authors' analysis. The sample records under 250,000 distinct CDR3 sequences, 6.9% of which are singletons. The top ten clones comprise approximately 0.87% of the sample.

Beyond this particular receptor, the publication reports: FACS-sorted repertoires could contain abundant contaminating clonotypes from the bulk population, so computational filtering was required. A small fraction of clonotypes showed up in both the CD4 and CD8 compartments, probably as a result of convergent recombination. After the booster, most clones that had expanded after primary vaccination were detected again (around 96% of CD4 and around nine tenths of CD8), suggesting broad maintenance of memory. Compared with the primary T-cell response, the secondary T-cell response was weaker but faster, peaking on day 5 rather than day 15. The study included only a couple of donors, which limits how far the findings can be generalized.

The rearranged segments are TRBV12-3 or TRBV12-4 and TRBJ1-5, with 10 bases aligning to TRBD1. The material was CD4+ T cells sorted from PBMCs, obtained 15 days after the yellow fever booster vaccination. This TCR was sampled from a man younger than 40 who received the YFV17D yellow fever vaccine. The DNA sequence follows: TGTGCCAGCAGGACAGGGGGCCGAGGGAATCAGCCCCAGCATTTT. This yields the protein CASRTGGRGNQPQHF.